These T cell receptor beta chains were read from a single sample in a study of cytotoxic CD8 clonotypes in ibrutinib-treated CLL. Assay used: immunoSEQ multiplex PCR; TCRdb lists only in-frame clones, some missing. The sample has 110,000 or so clones, approximately 56% seen once. The sample was PBMCs, taken after 24 months of ibrutinib treatment. These receptors all stem from a human donor with chronic lymphocytic leukemia. CDR3s include the opening cysteine and the closing phenylalanine or tryptophan. Each record gives: clone size, V gene, CDR3 length, J gene, D gene, CDR3 DNA, CDR3 protein. The D gene is left open where the match is weak. Clone size is given for some rows only: seen once, a few or many times, or a class if the clone is expanded.

>NA|TRBV4-2|16|TRBJ1-3|NA
TGTGCCAGCAGCCAAGAGTGGACAAGGACCGGAAACACCATATATTTT
CASSQEWTRTGNTIYF
>NA|TRBV5-6|12|TRBJ1-2|NA
TGTGCCAGCAGCTTGGTCCAGGGTTTCTACACCTTC
CASSLVQGFYTF
>NA|TRBV27|15|TRBJ2-1|NA
TGTGCCAGCACCCAGGTTACGAGCTCCTACAATGAGCAGTTCTTC
CASTQVTSSYNEQFF
>NA|TRBV5-1|17|TRBJ2-1|NA
TGCGCCAGCAGCCCGCTGGGAACGTGGCTAACCTACAATGAGCAGTTCTTC
CASSPLGTWLTYNEQFF
>NA|TRBV2|14|TRBJ1-1|NA
TGTGCCAGCAGTGTCGAGGGAAAGCACACTGAAGCTTTCTTT
CASSVEGKHTEAFF
>NA|TRBV11-3|15|TRBJ2-1|TRBD1
TGTGCCAGCAGCTTGACAGGGTCCGTCAACAATGAGCAGTTCTTC
CASSLTGSVNNEQFF
>NA|TRBV9|15|TRBJ2-6|NA
TGTGCCAGCAATCGGGCACTGGCTGGGGCCAACGTCCTGACTTTC
CASNRALAGANVLTF
>NA|TRBV29-1|12|TRBJ1-1|NA
TGCAGCGTTGAAGCGGCGAACACTGAAGCTTTCTTT
CSVEAANTEAFF
>NA|TRBV7-8|15|TRBJ1-2|NA
TGTGCCAGCAGCTTATTGGGAGGGACGTTGGGCGGCTACACCTTC
CASSLLGGTLGGYTF
>NA|TRBV30|14|TRBJ1-6|NA
TGTGCCTGGAGTGTACCAGGGGATAATTCACCCCTCCACTTT
CAWSVPGDNSPLHF
>NA|TRBV29-1|13|TRBJ1-6|NA
TGCAGCGTGCGGCCGGGACATAATTCACCCCTCCACTTT
CSVRPGHNSPLHF
>NA|TRBV2|16|TRBJ1-5|NA
TGTGCCAGCAGTGAAAGGAGGGGTGGGAGCAATCAGCCCCAGCATTTT
CASSERRGGSNQPQHF
>NA|TRBV29-1|13|TRBJ2-7|NA
TGCAGCGTTGGGAGAGAGGGGTCCTACGAGCAGTACTTC
CSVGREGSYEQYF
>few|TRBV14|12|TRBJ2-1|NA
TGTGCCAGCAGCCACGGGGGCAATGAGCAGTTCTTC
CASSHGGNEQFF
>NA|TRBV25-1|15|TRBJ1-1|NA
TGTGCCAGCAGTGAATTGGACGGGCCTGGTTTAGAAGCTTTCTTT
CASSELDGPGLEAFF
>NA|TRBV13|15|TRBJ1-1|NA
TGTGCCAGCAGCTTAGGGAAGATTATGAACACTGAAGCTTTCTTT
CASSLGKIMNTEAFF
>NA|TRBV9|17|TRBJ2-5|TRBD2
TGTGCCAGCAGCGTAGCGATTACCGGGACTAGTGAAGAGACCCAGTACTTC
CASSVAITGTSEETQYF
>NA|TRBV9|19|TRBJ1-1|TRBD1
TGTGCCAGCAGCCCGCGGATCCCCCGGACAGGGGGCTTCGACACTGAAGCTTTCTTT
CASSPRIPRTGGFDTEAFF
>many|TRBV21-1|14|TRBJ2-7|NA
TGTGCCAGCAGCAAGGGAAGGGACATCTACGAGCAGTACTTC
CASSKGRDIYEQYF
>NA|TRBV27|13|TRBJ2-1|NA
TGTGCCAGCAGTTGGGATGGTCGCAATGAGCAGTTCTTC
CASSWDGRNEQFF
>NA|TRBV5-4|16|TRBJ2-3|NA
TGTGCCAGCAGCTTGGGCCTCCGGCGGAGCACAGATACGCAGTATTTT
CASSLGLRRSTDTQYF
>NA|TRBV2|16|TRBJ1-2|NA
TGTGCCAGCAGTGAAACGGATAATTATCTTCCCCGAAGCTACACCTTC
CASSETDNYLPRSYTF
>NA|TRBV28|14|TRBJ1-5|NA
TGTGCCAGCAGCCAGGAATATAGCAATCAGCCCCAGCATTTT
CASSQEYSNQPQHF
>once|TRBV27|14|TRBJ2-1|NA
TGTGCCAGCAGTTTGTCGAGGAGCTACAATGAGCAGTTCTTC
CASSLSRSYNEQFF
>NA|TRBV29-1|15|TRBJ2-3|TRBD1
TGCAGCTCCCCGGGACAGGGGGCCTTCACAGATACGCAGTATTTT
CSSPGQGAFTDTQYF
>NA|TRBV7-2|13|TRBJ1-5|TRBD1
TGTGCCAGCAGCATGACAGGGAATCAGCCCCAGCATTTT
CASSMTGNQPQHF
>NA|TRBV30|16|TRBJ2-3|NA
TGTGCCTGGACCAGAGGACGGGGCCTGGGCACAGATACGCAGTATTTT
CAWTRGRGLGTDTQYF
>NA|TRBV5-6|14|TRBJ2-5|NA
TGTGCCAGCAGCTCCCTACAGGTCCAAGAGACCCAGTACTTC
CASSSLQVQETQYF
>NA|TRBV29-1|13|TRBJ1-5|TRBD1
TGCAGCGTGGTCGGACAGGATGGTCAGCCCCAGCATTTT
CSVVGQDGQPQHF
>NA|TRBV7-9|17|TRBJ2-6|TRBD1
TGTGCCAGCAGCCAGGGACAGGCCTCCTCTGGGGCCAACGTCCTGACTTTC
CASSQGQASSGANVLTF
>NA|TRBV11-3|15|TRBJ2-5|TRBD1
TGTGCCAGCAGCATAGGGACAGGGACCGAAGAGACCCAGTACTTC
CASSIGTGTEETQYF